The present TCR beta chain was sequenced within a study of esophageal squamous cell carcinoma under preoperative chemotherapy. Background on the study: Both tumor-infiltrating lymphocytes and peripheral blood T cells had their TCR repertoires profiled.

TCRdb processed the PCR reads anew with MiXCR; each CDR3 protein has one entry. In the table there are about 30,000 distinct CDR3 sequences, under 55% of which are singletons. Turning to this clonotype: The antigen is undetermined.

The CDR3 length is 17 residues. With V trimmed by 6 bases and J by 13 bases, 15 bases remained unmatched. Germline V lookup: CDR1 MNHEY, CDR2 SVGEGT. Study-wide points: Tumor-infiltrating lymphocytes showed no significant post-chemotherapy TCR diversity increase, unlike peripheral T cells. After paclitaxel-nedaplatin, abundant clones were more likely to contract than amplify.

The time point here: before preoperative PTX-NDP chemotherapy. Before surgery, patients were given preoperative paclitaxel-nedaplatin chemotherapy. The sequence was collected from a human donor with esophageal squamous cell carcinoma. The donor label of this sample is uncertain. Sampling was performed from a patient given preoperative chemotherapy. This chain joins TRBV6-2 or TRBV6-3 and TRBJ2-4; TRBD2 agrees at 16 bases. Here the CDR3 DNA reads TGTGCCAGCAGAGGGACTAGCGGGAGGGGGAGAGAGGGTGAGCAGTACTTC. As protein: CASRGTSGRGREGEQYF.